A single sample is the source of the 27 T cell receptor beta chains below, sequenced in a study of naive and memory T cell subsets. Study-level findings and limits: Naive repertoires, especially CD8, held a few larger clonotypes, possibly memory cells re-expressing CD45RA.

Antigens of these TCRs are unknown. An equimolar mix of two oligonucleotides served as the beta constant-region primer for TRBC1 and TRBC2. The ligated cDNA underwent four PCR rounds using SP2 and nested alpha and beta constant-region primers. From the UMI-ligation and nested PCR reads, TCRdb called clonotypes with MiXCR, one entry per CDR3 protein. The sample lists about 150,000 distinct CDR3 sequences, 22% seen once, with 0.09% to 0.13% in the top ten. The sequenced material came from naive CD4+ T cells from blood. The receptors derive from a human donor in good health.

Only a few counts were recorded for this clonotype. The J gene is TRBJ2-7, the V gene TRBV19, with 8 bases fitting TRBD2. The CDR3 runs to 13 residues. J lost 10 bases, V lost 3 bases, and 8 bases had no gene match. Germline lookup yields CDR1 LNHDA and CDR2 SQIVND (reference sequence). The CDR3 nucleotides read TGTGCCAGTAGTATTCCCGGGAGGGTTTTTCAGTACTTC. Translated, it gives CASSIPGRVFQYF.

In this sample, this clonotype turned up many times. J is TRBJ1-4 and V is TRBV20-1; 11 bases agree with TRBD1. V shed 6 bases, J shed 6 bases, and the junction held 6 bases outside the gene matches. The CDR3 extends over 14 amino acids. Germline V gives CDR1 DFQATT, CDR2 SNEGSKA (reference sequence). DNA of the CDR3: TGCAGTGCCGTGGACAGGGGGCGCCATGAAAAACTGTTTTTT. Amino acid sequence: CSAVDRGRHEKLFF.

This clonotype has a handful of counts. J is TRBJ2-1 and V is TRBV27; maybe TRBD1 (5 bases). The V gene lost 7 bases and the J gene lost 9 bases, with 22 bases spanning the gap. Germline V gene sequence: CDR1 MNHEY, CDR2 SMNVEV (reference sequence). CDR3 length: 15 residues. The CDR3: CASTLRMGLGFEQFF. DNA of the CDR3: TGTGCCAGCACCCTAAGAATGGGGCTGGGATTTGAGCAGTTCTTC.

This clonotype was detected many times. V gene TRBV20-1 combines with J gene TRBJ2-4; the D gene is possibly TRBD1 (5 bases). This CDR3 has 13 amino acids. The V gene lost 3 bases and the J gene lost 8 bases, with 14 bases spanning the gap. CDR1 is DFQATT and CDR2 is SNEGSKA in the germline V gene (reference sequence). For the CDR3, the DNA is TGCAGTGCTAGGCGACAGTCTGTGGACATTCAGTACTTC. Residues: CSARRQSVDIQYF.

The chain has TRBV3-1 and TRBJ2-5; 7 positions match TRBD1. Looked up from germline, CDR1 is LGHDT and CDR2 is YNNKEL (reference sequence). CDR3 length equals 17 residues. The V segment lost 1 base and the J segment 3 bases; nucleotides outside the gene matches: 11. CDR3 protein: CASSQGAGGLREETQYF. The DNA for the CDR3 is TGTGCCAGCAGCCAAGGGGCAGGGGGATTGAGGGAAGAGACCCAGTACTTC.

The rearrangement links TRBV7-6 to TRBJ2-7; TRBD2 might be the D (6 bases). This CDR3 has 12 residues. V shed 4 bases and J shed 3 bases, with 7 bases lying between them. The germline V gene has CDR1 SGHVS and CDR2 FNYEAQ. Here the CDR3 DNA reads TGTGCCAGCAGCTCGGACTACTACGAGCAGTACTTC. Its translation: CASSSDYYEQYF.

The chain recombines TRBV29-1 with TRBJ2-7; D gene ambiguous. Trimming stripped 1 base from V and 0 bases from J, with 10 bases between. Germline-derived CDR1 and CDR2 are SQVTM and ANQGSEA. This CDR3 has 14 residues. CDR3 loop: CSVEGRQSSYEQYF. The CDR3 region has the DNA TGCAGCGTTGAAGGTCGGCAGAGCTCCTACGAGCAGTACTTC.

Only a few counts were recorded for this clonotype. The chain has TRBV25-1 and TRBJ2-1, with TRBD2 matching 8 bases. The junction had 5 bases not matched to a gene; V was cut back by 2 bases and J by 2 bases. Germline V CDR1 and CDR2: MGHDK, SYGVNS. There are 16 residues in the CDR3. In nucleotides, the CDR3 is TGTGCCAGCAGTGAAGTTGGCGGGAGGCCCTACAATGAGCAGTTCTTC. Protein product: CASSEVGGRPYNEQFF. Full variable domain (remainder filled in from reference TRBV25-1 and TRBJ2-1): EADIYQTPRYLVIGTGKKITLECSQTMGHDKMYWYQQDPGMELHLIHYSYGVNSTEKGDLSSESTVSRIRTEHFPLTLESARPSHTSQYLCASSEVGGRPYNEQFFGPGTRLTVL.

This clonotype was recorded once. The V and J genes are TRBV30 and TRBJ1-5; D gene uncertain. The CDR3 length is 13 residues. Germline CDR1 is GTSNPN and CDR2 is SVGIG (reference sequence). The V gene lost 0 bases and the J gene lost 0 bases, with 3 bases spanning the gap. The CDR3 DNA sequence: TGTGCCTGGAGTGTGAATAGCAATCAGCCCCAGCATTTT. It encodes CAWSVNSNQPQHF.

The rearrangement links TRBV5-6 to TRBJ1-1; D is uncertain. With 4 bases removed from V and 1 base from J, the gap between germline ends came to 14 bases. The CDR3 runs to 15 residues. Germline values: CDR1 SGHDT, CDR2 YYEEEE. CDR3 in DNA: TGTGCCAGCAGCCCCTTGGCTACAGAGAACACTGAAGCTTTCTTT. Protein sequence: CASSPLATENTEAFF.

The genes are TRBV24-1 and TRBJ2-2; D is possibly TRBD1 (6 bases). Germline V lookup: CDR1 KGHDR, CDR2 SFDVKD. This CDR3 spans 14 amino acids. Trimming removed 4 bases at V and 1 base at J, with 6 bases between. For the CDR3, the DNA is TGTGCCACCAGTGAGACAGGGAACACCGGGGAGCTGTTTTTT. Its protein product is CATSETGNTGELFF.

The sample holds a few counts of this clonotype. The V and J genes are TRBV12-5 and TRBJ1-1; no firm D call. The CDR3 totals 12 residues. V lost 1 base, J lost 6 bases, and 6 bases lay in between. CDR1 is LGHNT and CDR2 is FRNRAP in the germline V gene. DNA for the CDR3: TGTGCTAGTGGTTTGGCGTTAGCTGAAGCTTTCTTT. Its translation: CASGLALAEAFF.

This clonotype was observed a handful of times. The rearrangement uses TRBV5-5 and TRBJ2-7; D gene unclear. Looked up from germline, CDR1 is SGHKS and CDR2 is YYEKEE (reference sequence). V lost 2 bases to trimming and J lost 0 bases, with 6 bases between them. The CDR3 is 13 residues long. CDR3: CASSLRSSYEQYF. The DNA for the CDR3 is TGTGCCAGCAGCTTAAGGAGCTCCTACGAGCAGTACTTC. The whole variable domain, remainder taken from reference TRBV5-5 and TRBJ2-7, is DAGVTQSPTHLIKTRGQQVTLRCSPISGHKSVSWYQQVLGQGPQFIFQYYEKEERGRGNFPDRFSARQFPNYSSELNVNALLLGDSALYLCASSLRSSYEQYFGPGTRLTVT.

The V and J genes are TRBV30 and TRBJ1-1; TRBD1 matches at 7 bases. The CDR3 extends over 15 amino acids. The germline V gene encodes CDR1 GTSNPN and CDR2 SVGIG (reference sequence). Unmatched junction bases numbered 12, after V lost 5 bases and J lost 3 bases. The CDR3 sequence: CAWLPRQGWYTEAFF. CDR3 DNA: TGTGCCTGGCTGCCCAGACAGGGCTGGTACACTGAAGCTTTCTTT.

This clonotype was detected only a few times. The rearrangement links TRBV13 to TRBJ2-7; TRBD1 is a possible D gene (6 bases). The CDR3 sequence is 14 residues long. V dropped 5 bases and J dropped 6 bases, with 17 bases sitting between them. Germline V gives CDR1 PRHDT, CDR2 FYEKMQ (reference sequence). CDR3 sequence: CASSRTGQSREQYF. The CDR3 DNA follows: TGTGCCAGCAGCCGCACAGGGCAGAGTCGCGAGCAGTACTTC.

This clonotype was picked up a small number of times. V gene TRBV10-3 combines with J gene TRBJ2-1, with 11 bases matching TRBD2. The CDR3 spans 15 residues. From germline, CDR1 is ENHRY and CDR2 SYGVKD. V trimming: 10 bases; J trimming: 3 bases; junction bases outside the gene matches: 8. The DNA of the CDR3 is TGTGCCACCTCCTTTACTAGCGGGAGCTACAATGAGCAGTTCTTC. It yields the protein CATSFTSGSYNEQFF.

This clonotype was observed a few times. This chain joins TRBV6-5 and TRBJ1-1; possibly TRBD1 for D (5 bases). Germline CDR1 MNHEY, CDR2 SVGAGI. V was pared by 1 base and J by 1 base, with 10 bases between. This CDR3 has 15 amino acids. CDR3 sequence (DNA): TGTGCCAGCAGTTACTATGGGGGGAGGAACACTGAAGCTTTCTTT. It yields the protein CASSYYGGRNTEAFF.

This clonotype was counted only a few times. V usage is TRBV28 and J usage is TRBJ2-5; tentatively, D is TRBD2 (5 bases). V gave up 3 bases and J gave up 1 base, with 15 bases separating them. Germline CDR1 reads MDHEN; CDR2 reads SYDVKM. This CDR3 contains 16 residues. CDR3 amino acids: CASSFTSPGSQETQYF. CDR3 bases: TGTGCCAGCAGTTTCACCTCTCCGGGAAGCCAAGAGACCCAGTACTTC. Filled out from reference TRBV28 and TRBJ2-5, the complete variable domain reads DVKVTQSSRYLVKRTGEKVFLECVQDMDHENMFWYRQDPGLGLRLIYFSYDVKMKEKGDIPEGYSVSREKKERFSLILESASTNQTSMYLCASSFTSPGSQETQYFGPGTRLLVL.

The chain uses TRBV28 and TRBJ2-4; D might be TRBD1 (5 bases). The germline V gene has CDR1 MDHEN and CDR2 SYDVKM. The V end was cut by 4 bases, the J end by 0 bases, with 13 bases between. The CDR3 is made up of 16 amino acids. Here the CDR3 DNA reads TGTGCCAGCAGTTGGGGCCGTTCCCTAGCCAAAAACATTCAGTACTTC. It is translated as CASSWGRSLAKNIQYF.

This clonotype turned up a few times. The rearrangement uses TRBV4-2 and TRBJ1-4, with D possibly TRBD1 on 5 matching bases. The V gene lost 0 bases and the J gene lost 3 bases, with 14 bases spanning the gap. The germline V gene has CDR1 LGHNA and CDR2 YNFKEQ. The CDR3 has 17 amino acids. CDR3 loop: CASSQDHTGAPNEKLFF. CDR3 nucleotide sequence: TGTGCCAGCAGCCAAGATCACACAGGAGCTCCTAATGAAAAACTGTTTTTT.

V gene TRBV5-1 combines with J gene TRBJ2-5; 7 positions match TRBD2. V lost 1 base to trimming and J lost 4 bases; unmatched junction nucleotides: 7. This CDR3 has 15 amino acids. From germline, CDR1 is SGHRS and CDR2 YFSETQ. The CDR3 DNA reads as TGCGCCAGCAGCTTGTCGGGAGGATTAGGAGAGACCCAGTACTTC. This encodes CASSLSGGLGETQYF.

This rearrangement joins TRBV5-1 to TRBJ2-7; 8 bases line up with TRBD1. The CDR3 contains 15 residues. Trimming took 4 bases from V and 3 from J; bases not matched to a gene: 9. CDR1 is SGHRS and CDR2 is YFSETQ in the germline V gene. The DNA of the CDR3 is TGCGCCAGCAGCCAGGGGACAGGTAGCCTCTACGAGCAGTACTTC. It yields the protein CASSQGTGSLYEQYF.

This clonotype was counted only a few times. This chain connects TRBV12-3 or TRBV12-4 to TRBJ1-5; D is undetermined. Trimming left V 5 bases short and J 2 bases short, with 16 bases between. CDR3 length: 16 amino acids. CDR3 bases: TGTGCCAGCAGTACCGGACGTCCTGGGGGCAATCAGCCCCAGCATTTT. It codes for CASSTGRPGGNQPQHF.

This clonotype turned up a few times. The CDR3 DNA reads TGCGCCAGCAGCCAAGATCTGGGGGTTTACGAGCAGTACTTC. Translation gives CASSQDLGVYEQYF. The chain is built from TRBV4-3 and TRBJ2-7, with D perhaps assigned TRBD1 or TRBD2 (5 bases each). This CDR3 comprises 14 residues. Trimming cost V 0 bases and J 4 bases, with 10 bases left between them. Per germline, CDR1 LGHNA and CDR2 YSLEER.

This clonotype was recorded a few times. The J gene is TRBJ1-1, the V gene TRBV6-5, with D maybe TRBD1 (5 bases). Trimming cost V 2 bases and J 5 bases, with 12 bases left between them. CDR3 length: 14 amino acids. Germline loops: CDR1 MNHEY, CDR2 SVGAGI. The CDR3 coding sequence is TGTGCCAGCAGTTACGAGGGGCGCGGGACTGAAGCTTTCTTT. Amino acid sequence: CASSYEGRGTEAFF.

This clonotype was seen a few times. This chain joins TRBV6-2 or TRBV6-3 and TRBJ1-5, with 8 bases matching TRBD1. Germline V lookup: CDR1 MNHEY, CDR2 SVGEGT. The CDR3 covers 17 residues. Losses at the gene ends were 0 bases for V and 1 base for J; bases not matched to a gene: 5. The CDR3 DNA is TGTGCCAGCAGTTACTCGTCGACAGGGGTGAGCAATCAGCCCCAGCATTTT. It encodes CASSYSSTGVSNQPQHF.

This clonotype has a handful of counts. This chain connects TRBV29-1 to TRBJ2-1; TRBD2 matches at 11 bases. V was clipped by 6 bases and J by 4 bases; unmatched bases: 5. Germline-derived CDR1 and CDR2 are SQVTM and ANQGSEA. The CDR3 runs to 14 residues. The CDR3 spells CSVRGLAVYNEQFF. CDR3 in DNA: TGCAGCGTCAGGGGACTAGCGGTTTACAATGAGCAGTTCTTC.